What follows describes a single TCR beta chain. The antigen is unknown. Germline CDR1 is SNHLY and CDR2 is FYNNEI. This CDR3 has 14 amino acids. The V segment lost 7 bases and the J segment 5 bases; nucleotides outside the gene matches: 9. This sample is part of a study of molecular identifiers for immune sequencing clone quantification. Overall study context: The replicates split RNA from around 18,000 or 91,000 naive CD8 cells five ways and sequenced four.

Listed TCR primers, together with previously described methods, were used for the bulk TCR libraries. TCRdb re-called the PCR reads with MiXCR, one entry per CDR3 protein. The table includes about half a million distinct CDR3 sequences, about 26% detected once. Sorting selected naive CD8 T cells with a CD8+CD4-CCR7+CD45RA+ phenotype. The study, taken as a whole, reports: Clone sizes could be underestimated for highly expanded clones when identical TCR molecules share a barcode.

This receptor was taken from a human donor in good health. Some libraries in this study had Jurkat cell RNA spiked in. The sequenced sample consisted of naive CD8+ T cells from blood, with Jurkat cell RNA spiked in. The subset: FACS-sorted CD8+CD4-CCR7+CD45RA+ naive T cells. The rearrangement uses TRBV2 and TRBJ2-7; 9 bases are a match to TRBD1. The CDR3 region is CASIRGTGNHEQYF. The CDR3 bases are TGTGCCAGCATCAGAGGGACAGGGAACCACGAGCAGTACTTC.